These T cell receptor beta chains were read from a single sample in a study of OX40 agonist ivuxolimab in advanced cancers. The table came from immunoSEQ multiplex PCR; TCRdb's copy has only in-frame clones and leaves some out. The data contain about 54,000 clones, 91% of them singletons. This material consisted of CD4+ or CD8+ T cells sorted from blood, taken in a trial of the OX40 agonist ivuxolimab. Receptors originate from an adult with an advanced solid tumor such as melanoma, head and neck, liver or kidney cancer. Each CDR3 is given without its conserved first and last residue. Each record gives: V gene, CDR3 protein.

TRBV4-3 | ASSQYLAGPNNEQF
TRBV11-3 | ASSQASGWKQF
TRBV5-6 | ASKRTGEGEQY
TRBV7-8 | ASSLGTGLGYEQY
TRBV28 | ASSSLDGVASTDTQY
TRBV6-1 | ASSNTEINEQF
TRBV13 | ASSYAGGPYYEQY
TRBV6-5 | ASSYSGQGHEQY
TRBV7-7 | ASSHGSYNEQF
TRBV5-1 | ASSFRQGPDTQY
TRBV7-8 | ASSLERDRDRDQETQY
TRBV28 | ASSPWRGTGGYEQY
TRBV4-1 | ASSQPLARSTGELF
TRBV13 | ASSLGGLGTEAF
TRBV28 | ASSLLTRGTEAF
TRBV4-2 | ASGWGGGTEAF
TRBV19 | ASSILLLSNQPQH
TRBV6-5 | ASSPVAGGTGELF
TRBV6-6 | ASSASQGRLYNEQF
TRBV7-9 | ASSSGTVYEQY
TRBV19 | ASSTSWGTGTKETQY
TRBV27 | ASSFAGDNEQF
TRBV27 | ASSFGTGNTEAF
TRBV7-9 | ASSKDPMALH
TRBV30 | AWKPGLMNTEAF
TRBV4-1 | ASSQGYNEQF
TRBV27 | ASSFTDSNQPQH